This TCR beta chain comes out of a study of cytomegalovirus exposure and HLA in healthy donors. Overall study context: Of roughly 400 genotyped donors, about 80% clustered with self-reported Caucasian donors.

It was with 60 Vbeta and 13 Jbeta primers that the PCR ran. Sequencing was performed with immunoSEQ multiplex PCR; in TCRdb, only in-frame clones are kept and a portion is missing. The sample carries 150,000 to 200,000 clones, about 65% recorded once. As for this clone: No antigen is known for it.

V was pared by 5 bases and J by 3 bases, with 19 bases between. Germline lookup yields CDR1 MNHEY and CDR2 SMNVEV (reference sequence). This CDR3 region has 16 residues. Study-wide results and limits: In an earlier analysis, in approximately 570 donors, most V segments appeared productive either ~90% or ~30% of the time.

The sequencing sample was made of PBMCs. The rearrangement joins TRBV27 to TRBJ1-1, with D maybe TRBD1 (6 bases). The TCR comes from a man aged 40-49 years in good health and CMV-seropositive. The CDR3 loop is CASSRATGRVDTEAFF. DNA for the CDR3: TGTGCCAGCAGTAGGGCCACAGGGAGAGTGGACACTGAAGCTTTCTTT.